A single sample is the source of the 9 T cell receptor beta chains below, sequenced in a study of identical twins. TCRdb called the 5' RACE reads again in MiXCR, with one record for every CDR3 protein. The sample consists of some 500,000 distinct CDR3 sequences, approximately 10% of them appearing once. These sequences were also reported in another study, on yellow fever vaccine responses in identical twins.

Sequencing was performed on PBMCs. These receptors were obtained from a young woman in good health.

This clonotype was seen more than once but under ten times. The chain joins TRBV7-9 to TRBJ2-7; D remains ambiguous. CDR1 is SEHNR, CDR2 FQNEAQ, per germline (reference sequence). The CDR3 has 13 residues. V shed 3 bases and J shed 5 bases, with 11 bases lying between them. This chain's CDR3 is CASSFLFPHEQYF. The DNA for the CDR3 is TGTGCCAGCAGCTTTTTATTTCCCCACGAGCAGTACTTC. Together with reference TRBV7-9 and TRBJ2-7, the CDR3 gives the full variable domain: DTGVSQNPRHKITKRGQNVTFRCDPISEHNRLYWYRQTLGQGPEFLTYFQNEAQLEKSRLLSDRFSAERPKGSFSTLEIQRTEQGDSAMYLCASSFLFPHEQYFGPGTRLTVT.

In DNA, the CDR3 is TGCGCCAGCAGTTTTCCCCCGCGGGAGGAGCAGTTCTTC. Its protein product is CASSFPPREEQFF. The chain employs TRBV5-1 and TRBJ2-1; 7 bases are a match to TRBD2. The CDR3 consists of 13 residues. Losses at the gene ends were 5 bases for V and 10 bases for J; bases not matched to a gene: 9. Germline CDR1 reads SGHRS; CDR2 reads YFSETQ.

The chain couples TRBV29-1 to TRBJ1-1; possible D gene TRBD1, 6 bases. This CDR3 contains 13 residues. Deletions cut 4 bases from V and 1 base from J, with 10 bases between. Germline values: CDR1 SQVTM, CDR2 ANQGSEA. DNA for the CDR3: TGCAGCGTTGCCGGACAGAAGAACACTGAAGCTTTCTTT. The encoded protein is CSVAGQKNTEAFF.

The genes are TRBV20-1 and TRBJ1-2; 12 nucleotides line up with TRBD1. CDR1 and CDR2 (germline): DFQATT, SNEGSKA (reference sequence). The CDR3 is 15 residues long. V shed 0 bases and J 7 bases; nucleotides not matched to a gene: 6. In nucleotides, the CDR3 is TGCAGTGCTAGAGAGACGGGACAGGGGGCAGTTGGCTACACCTTC. This encodes CSARETGQGAVGYTF.

This clonotype was seen a handful of times. V usage is TRBV3-1 and J usage is TRBJ2-7; D is tentatively TRBD1 or TRBD2 (5 bases each). The CDR3 loop spans 18 amino acids. The germline V gene has CDR1 LGHDT and CDR2 YNNKEL (reference sequence). Trimming removed 5 bases at V and 4 bases at J, with 27 bases between. The CDR3 coding sequence is TGTGCCAGCAGCTCATTATCCGAAGGGCCGGGACGGCTGTACGAGCAGTACTTC. Translation gives CASSSLSEGPGRLYEQYF.

In its sample, this clonotype was seen many times. This chain joins TRBV29-1 and TRBJ1-1; D remains unclear. The CDR3 covers 11 residues. CDR1 is SQVTM and CDR2 is ANQGSEA in the germline V gene. V lost 5 bases, J lost 2 bases, and 6 bases lay in between. CDR3 loop: CSVRGNTEAFF. DNA for the CDR3: TGCAGCGTTCGTGGAAACACTGAAGCTTTCTTT.

This clonotype was recorded at least ten times. This chain connects TRBV10-3 to TRBJ2-1, with 8 nucleotides matching TRBD1. The CDR3 runs to 16 residues. Germline V CDR1 and CDR2: ENHRY, SYGVKD. V lost 8 bases to trimming and J lost 0 bases; unmatched junction nucleotides: 9. CDR3 residues: CAIRPGQASSYNEQFF. The CDR3 DNA reads TGTGCCATCCGACCGGGACAGGCGTCCTCCTACAATGAGCAGTTCTTC.

This clonotype was observed a handful of times. The chain has TRBV3-1 and TRBJ2-5; D uncertain. This CDR3 spans 12 amino acids. Germline V lookup: CDR1 LGHDT, CDR2 YNNKEL (reference sequence). V lost 1 base to trimming and J lost 10 bases, with 10 bases between them. CDR3 amino acids: CASSQVNLHQYF. The CDR3 DNA reads TGTGCCAGCAGCCAAGTCAATCTACACCAGTACTTC.

A few counts support this clonotype. The chain combines TRBV6-1 with TRBJ2-7; no definite D call. CDR3 size: 14 residues. Per the germline V gene, CDR1 is MNHNS and CDR2 is SASEGT. V was shortened by 5 bases and J by 1 base, with 12 bases between the two germline ends. CDR3 in amino acids: CASSKGLPSYEQYF. CDR3 nucleotide sequence: TGTGCCAGCAGTAAAGGTTTGCCATCCTACGAGCAGTACTTC.